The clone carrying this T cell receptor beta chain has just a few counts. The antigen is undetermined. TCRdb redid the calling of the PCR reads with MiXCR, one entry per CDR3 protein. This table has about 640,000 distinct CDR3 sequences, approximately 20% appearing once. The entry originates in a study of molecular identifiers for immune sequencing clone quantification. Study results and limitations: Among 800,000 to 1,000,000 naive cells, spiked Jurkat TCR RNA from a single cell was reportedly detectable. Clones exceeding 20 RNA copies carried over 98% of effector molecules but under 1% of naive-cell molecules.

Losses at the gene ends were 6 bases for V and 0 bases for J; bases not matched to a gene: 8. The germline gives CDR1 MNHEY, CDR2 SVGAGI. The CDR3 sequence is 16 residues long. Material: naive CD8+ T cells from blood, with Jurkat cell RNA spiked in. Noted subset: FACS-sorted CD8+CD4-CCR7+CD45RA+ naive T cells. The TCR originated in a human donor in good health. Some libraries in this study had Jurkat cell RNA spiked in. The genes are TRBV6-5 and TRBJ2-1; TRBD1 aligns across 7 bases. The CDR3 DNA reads TGTGCCAGCAGCCTTAGGACAGGCAGCTCCTACAATGAGCAGTTCTTC. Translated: CASSLRTGSSYNEQFF.